This T cell receptor beta chain originates from a study of PD-1 blockade in classical Hodgkin lymphoma. The study, taken as a whole, reports: Relapsed/refractory patients reportedly had lower baseline diversity than newly diagnosed patients.

Data came from immunoSEQ multiplex PCR; TCRdb stores just in-frame clones and leaves some out. Found here are 100,000 to 120,000 clones, about nine tenths of them singletons; the top ten hold 15% to 20%. This clone has only a few counts. Antigen: not known. Relapse was seen in all patients after autologous stem cell transplantation, and brentuximab vedotin exposure was variable. This receptor was taken from a human donor with classical Hodgkin lymphoma. The material was peripheral blood mononuclear cells (PBMCs), obtained before the second cycle of nivolumab.

The CDR3 DNA follows: TGTGCCTGGACACGGACTTCCGCAGGGGGCTACGAGCAGTACTTC. This sequence encodes CAWTRTSAGGYEQYF. This chain joins TRBV30 and TRBJ2-7; 7 nucleotides match TRBD1. The V and J ends lost 4 bases and 3 bases, in that order; junction bases with no gene match: 12. From germline, CDR1 is GTSNPN and CDR2 SVGIG (reference sequence). The CDR3 is 15 amino acids.